These 26 T cell receptor beta chains were all obtained from the same sample, sequenced in a study of T cells in Graves' hyperthyroidism and ophthalmopathy. The CDR3 regions of TCR beta were amplified from RNA transcripts. The HTBI primer set drove a first-round RT-PCR of the TCR CDR3. Each CDR3 protein is one row after TCRdb ran MiXCR on the multiplex PCR reads. The table lists hundreds of thousands of distinct CDR3 sequences, 11% to 15% of them singletons. Sample: blood. The receptors were sampled from a woman between 18 and 29 years old with Graves' hyperthyroidism.

In this sample, this clonotype turned up a few times. The chain employs TRBV30 and TRBJ2-7; D is perhaps TRBD2 (6 bases). The germline V and J ends were trimmed by 2 bases and 5 bases, with 13 bases remaining between them. Germline V gives CDR1 GTSNPN, CDR2 SVGIG (reference sequence). CDR3 length: 13 amino acids. This CDR3 is CAWSRDFLNEQYF. The CDR3 nucleotides are TGTGCCTGGAGTCGGGACTTCCTAAACGAGCAGTACTTC.

The genes are TRBV9 and TRBJ2-3, with 10 bases that match TRBD2. J lost 0 bases, V lost 2 bases, and 3 bases had no gene match. This CDR3 spans 16 amino acids. Germline CDR1 and CDR2: SGDLS and YYNGEE. Here the CDR3 reads CASSVSGRPSTDTQYF. Written as DNA, the CDR3 is TGTGCCAGCAGCGTTAGCGGGAGGCCAAGCACAGATACGCAGTATTTT.

This clonotype was seen many times. In nucleotides, the CDR3 is TGTGCCAGCAGCAGGAGGACTAGCGGTTTCTACGAGCAGTACTTC. Amino acids: CASSRRTSGFYEQYF. The V call is TRBV7-8, the J call TRBJ2-7; 10 bases are a match to TRBD2. The V and J ends lost 5 bases and 3 bases, in that order; junction bases with no gene match: 7. Germline V gene sequence: CDR1 SGHVS, CDR2 FQNEAQ. This CDR3 has 15 amino acids.

J is TRBJ2-1 and V is TRBV11-2; 9 nucleotides line up with TRBD1. Germline V gives CDR1 SGHAT, CDR2 FQNNGV. The CDR3 is 12 residues long. With V trimmed by 5 bases and J by 15 bases, 8 bases remained unmatched. Here the CDR3 reads CASSPDRGPLFF. DNA of the CDR3: TGTGCCAGCAGCCCGGACAGGGGACCTTTGTTCTTC.

This clonotype has only a few counts. The CDR3 sequence is CASSLSSYYIHEQFF. The CDR3 DNA reads as TGTGCCAGCAGTTTATCCAGCTATTATATCCATGAGCAGTTCTTC. The V and J genes are TRBV28 and TRBJ2-1; D gene ambiguous. The CDR3 length is 15 residues. CDR1 MDHEN and CDR2 SYDVKM come from the germline V gene. Trimming removed 1 base at V and 8 bases at J, with 15 bases between.

The V and J genes are TRBV2 and TRBJ2-5; the match to TRBD1 covers 9 bases. V was clipped by 5 bases and J by 2 bases; unmatched bases: 6. This CDR3 is built from 15 residues. The germline V gene has CDR1 SNHLY and CDR2 FYNNEI. The chain's CDR3 is CASSWTGAPQETQYF. DNA for the CDR3: TGTGCCAGCAGTTGGACAGGGGCACCTCAAGAGACCCAGTACTTC.

This rearrangement joins TRBV20-1 to TRBJ2-5; unclear D gene. V was clipped by 5 bases and J by 0 bases, with 10 bases between them. The CDR3 is 13 residues long. Germline CDR1 and CDR2: DFQATT and SNEGSKA (reference sequence). The CDR3: CSASIGNQETQYF. CDR3 DNA: TGCAGTGCTTCCATAGGGAACCAAGAGACCCAGTACTTC.

The table lists this clonotype with many counts. The chain employs TRBV6-1 and TRBJ1-1; a possible D gene is TRBD1 (6 bases). Per the germline V gene, CDR1 is MNHNS and CDR2 is SASEGT. The CDR3 length is 15 residues. V gave up 5 bases and J gave up 4 bases, with 17 bases separating them. Written as DNA, the CDR3 is TGTGCCAGCAGTTATACAGGGATAGGCGCCACTGAAGCTTTCTTT. This encodes CASSYTGIGATEAFF.

This clonotype was seen ten or more times. This rearrangement joins TRBV29-1 to TRBJ2-3; D call uncertain. The germline V gene has CDR1 SQVTM and CDR2 ANQGSEA. This CDR3 comprises 12 residues. The V gene lost 6 bases and the J gene lost 9 bases, with 16 bases spanning the gap. The CDR3 sequence: CSVGENYVTQYF. In nucleotides, the CDR3 is TGCAGCGTAGGCGAGAACTATGTGACGCAGTATTTT.

This clonotype came up many times. V and J are TRBV29-1 and TRBJ2-5; 8 bases map to TRBD1. The CDR3 sequence is 15 residues long. J was trimmed by 5 bases and V by 5 bases; bases with no gene match: 13. Germline assignment: CDR1 SQVTM and CDR2 ANQGSEA. The CDR3 loop reads CSVSYGTGPEETQYF. The CDR3 nucleotides read TGCAGCGTTTCCTACGGGACAGGCCCCGAGGAGACCCAGTACTTC.

V is TRBV12-3 or TRBV12-4 and J is TRBJ2-5, with 9 bases identical to TRBD1. Losses at the gene ends were 4 bases for V and 4 bases for J; bases not matched to a gene: 10. This CDR3 region has 16 residues. The CDR3 loop is CASSSSYRGQVETQYF. The CDR3 DNA follows: TGTGCCAGCAGTTCCTCCTACAGGGGGCAGGTAGAGACCCAGTACTTC.

The chain employs TRBV5-1 and TRBJ1-1; a weak D match, TRBD1 (5 bases). Germline CDR1 reads SGHRS; CDR2 reads YFSETQ. This CDR3 has 15 amino acids. Trimming took off 7 bases at V and 6 bases at J, with 22 bases between the two ends. The CDR3 reads CASGSSTGYVSEAFF. The CDR3 DNA reads as TGCGCCAGCGGCTCCTCTACAGGTTACGTCTCTGAAGCTTTCTTT.

This clonotype was detected ten times or more. The V and J genes are TRBV6-2 or TRBV6-3 and TRBJ2-1, with D perhaps TRBD2 (6 bases). This CDR3 comprises 18 residues. The germline V gene encodes CDR1 MNHEY and CDR2 SVGEGT. V dropped 7 bases and J dropped 1 base, with 23 bases sitting between them. The CDR3 DNA reads as TGTGCCAGCAAAGACCCGAGTGGGCGGGATCAATCCTACAATGAGCAGTTCTTC. It codes for CASKDPSGRDQSYNEQFF.

A few counts support this clonotype. CDR3 loop: CASSIRPDYEQYF. The CDR3 DNA is TGTGCCAGTAGTATACGGCCAGACTACGAGCAGTACTTC. The rearrangement joins TRBV19 to TRBJ2-7; D is ambiguous. The CDR3 is 13 residues long. Germline V CDR1 and CDR2: LNHDA, SQIVND (reference sequence). V lost 2 bases and J lost 3, with 8 bases in between.

In its sample, this clonotype was seen many times. The chain joins TRBV6-2 or TRBV6-3 to TRBJ2-3, with 8 bases lining up with TRBD2. Germline CDR1 is MNHEY and CDR2 is SVGEGT. The length of the CDR3 is 13 residues. V trimming: 5 bases; J trimming: 4 bases; junction bases outside the gene matches: 2. The CDR3: CASSRTSPDTQYF. The CDR3 nucleotides are TGTGCCAGCAGTCGGACTAGCCCAGATACGCAGTATTTT.

The chain joins TRBV12-3 or TRBV12-4 to TRBJ2-1, with D perhaps TRBD2 (5 bases). CDR3 size: 14 residues. Trimming shortened V by 6 bases and J by 5 bases, and 14 bases separated the two germline ends. CDR3 sequence reads: CASSPLRANNEQFF. In DNA form, the CDR3 reads TGTGCCAGCAGCCCTCTGCGGGCCAACAATGAGCAGTTCTTC.

The chain carries TRBV6-1 and TRBJ1-2; D is unresolved. V dropped 6 bases and J dropped 4 bases, with 15 bases sitting between them. Per the germline V gene, CDR1 is MNHNS and CDR2 is SASEGT. CDR3 size: 14 residues. The chain's CDR3 is CASRDGDLIYGYTF. The CDR3 region has the DNA TGTGCCAGCAGAGACGGAGACCTAATCTATGGCTACACCTTC.

This clonotype has ten or more counts. The chain couples TRBV7-7 to TRBJ2-1; 7 bases align to TRBD2. CDR1 SSHAT and CDR2 FNYEAQ come from the germline V gene (reference sequence). V lost 2 bases to trimming and J lost 5 bases; unmatched junction nucleotides: 6. This CDR3 contains 15 residues. Here the CDR3 reads CASSLLSGSHNEQFF. The CDR3 nucleotides are TGTGCCAGCAGCTTACTTAGCGGGTCCCACAATGAGCAGTTCTTC. The whole variable domain, remainder taken from reference TRBV7-7 and TRBJ2-1, is GAGVSQSPRYKVTKRGQDVTLRCDPISSHATLYWYQQALGQGPEFLTYFNYEAQPDKSGLPSDRFSAERPEGSISTLTIQRTEQRDSAMYRCASSLLSGSHNEQFFGPGTRLTVL.

The chain recombines TRBV3-1 with TRBJ2-5; TRBD2 agrees at 8 bases. V was clipped by 5 bases and J by 4 bases; unmatched bases: 6. The CDR3 loop spans 14 amino acids. Germline V gene lookup returns CDR1 LGHDT and CDR2 YNNKEL (reference sequence). CDR3 sequence reads: CASSDSGRGETQYF. The CDR3 region has the DNA TGTGCCAGCAGCGACAGCGGGAGAGGAGAGACCCAGTACTTC.

Many counts were recorded for this clonotype. The chain links TRBV11-2 to TRBJ2-5; D is possibly TRBD2 (6 bases). The CDR3 is made up of 16 amino acids. Trimming removed 6 bases from V and 5 bases from J, with 22 bases in between. Germline V gene lookup returns CDR1 SGHAT and CDR2 FQNNGV. The CDR3 here is CASSFGGGLAMETQYF. In DNA, the CDR3 is TGTGCCAGCAGTTTTGGTGGAGGCCTAGCGATGGAGACCCAGTACTTC. The complete variable domain, with remaining parts taken from reference TRBV11-2 and TRBJ2-5, reads EAGVAQSPRYKIIEKRQSVAFWCNPISGHATLYWYQQILGQGPKLLIQFQNNGVVDDSQLPKDRFSAERLKGVDSTLKIQPAKLEDSAVYLCASSFGGGLAMETQYFGPGTRLLVL.

This clonotype has ten or more counts. V is TRBV11-2 and J is TRBJ2-1, with D perhaps matching TRBD1 (6 bases). V was cut by 0 bases and J by 0 bases, with 21 bases left in between. Germline values: CDR1 SGHAT, CDR2 FQNNGV. The CDR3 totals 20 residues. The CDR3 DNA reads as TGTGCCAGCAGCTTAGATATGATCTCCAGGACAGATGTCTCCTACAATGAGCAGTTCTTC. Its translation is CASSLDMISRTDVSYNEQFF.

Only a few counts were recorded for this clonotype. The CDR3 coding sequence is TGTGCCAGCAGTTACGCCCCGGGGACAAAAGATACGCAGTATTTT. Amino acid sequence: CASSYAPGTKDTQYF. The genes are TRBV6-5 and TRBJ2-3; perhaps TRBD1 as D (6 bases). The germline V gene has CDR1 MNHEY and CDR2 SVGAGI. The CDR3 runs to 15 residues. Trimming left V 2 bases short and J 5 bases short, with 14 bases between.

V is TRBV6-2 or TRBV6-3 and J is TRBJ2-1; no reliable D call. The CDR3 consists of 15 residues. Germline assignment: CDR1 MNHEY and CDR2 SVGEGT. Between the trimmed V and J ends, which lost 6 bases and 0 bases, there was a span of 12 bases. The CDR3 bases are TGTGCCAGCAGAGAGATCCTAAGCTCCTACAATGAGCAGTTCTTC. Its translation: CASREILSSYNEQFF.

With regard to this clonotype: This clone may be a read error of a much larger clone one base away. Lacking the conserved final phenylalanine or tryptophan, this CDR3 likely reflects a read error. The chain links TRBV18 to TRBJ2-2; D may be TRBD1 (6 bases). The CDR3 contains 15 residues. Germline V CDR1 and CDR2: KGHSH, LQKENI. The V gene lost 2 bases and the J gene lost 4 bases, with 11 bases spanning the gap. The CDR3 nucleotides read TGTGCCAGCTCACCAAGGGGGATGAGCACCGGGGAGCTGTTTCTT. Its protein is CASSPRGMSTGELFL.

This clonotype was seen at least ten times. The chain links TRBV30 to TRBJ1-2, with TRBD1 identical over 8 bases. Germline CDR1 reads GTSNPN; CDR2 reads SVGIG (reference sequence). This CDR3 has 15 amino acids. Trimming removed 1 base from V and 1 base from J; junction bases left unmatched: 5. DNA of the CDR3: TGTGCCTGGAGTGCAGGACAGGGACTTAACTATGGCTACACCTTC. This encodes CAWSAGQGLNYGYTF. The variable domain in full, with the rest retrieved from reference TRBV30 and TRBJ1-2, is SQTIHQWPATLVQPVGSPLSLECTVEGTSNPNLYWYRQAAGRGLQLLFYSVGIGQISSEVPQNLSASRPQDRQFILSSKKLLLSDSGFYLCAWSAGQGLNYGYTFGSGTRLTVV.

V and J are TRBV19 and TRBJ2-5; TRBD1 matches 9 bases. The CDR3 consists of 15 residues. Germline lookup yields CDR1 LNHDA and CDR2 SQIVND (reference sequence). Germline trimming cut 5 bases from V and 4 bases from J; bases unmatched to any gene: 8. The CDR3 spells CASSARTGVGETQYF. CDR3 bases: TGTGCCAGTAGTGCGCGGACAGGGGTAGGAGAGACCCAGTACTTC.